The clone carrying this T cell receptor beta chain was observed a few times. Its matching antigen is unknown. V shed 1 base and J 11 bases; nucleotides not matched to a gene: 1. Germline values: CDR1 DFQATT, CDR2 SNEGSKA (reference sequence). The CDR3 has 11 residues. This entry is derived from a study of response to subunit inactivated influenza vaccine. Findings and limits, study-wide: The authors suggested that every seasonal influenza vaccination recruits few new T cells.

TCRdb reprocessed the RT-PCR reads with MiXCR, giving one entry per CDR3 protein. The table has around 480,000 distinct CDR3 sequences, roughly 9.7% seen once. The material was PBMCs from blood, obtained 40 to 50 days after vaccination. The V gene is TRBV20-1, the J gene TRBJ2-4; 8 nucleotides match TRBD1. The sequence derives from a man in his fifties who received an inactivated influenza vaccine. CDR3 nucleotide sequence: TGCAGTGCTAGAGCGACAGGGGTTCAGTACTTC. Translation gives CSARATGVQYF.